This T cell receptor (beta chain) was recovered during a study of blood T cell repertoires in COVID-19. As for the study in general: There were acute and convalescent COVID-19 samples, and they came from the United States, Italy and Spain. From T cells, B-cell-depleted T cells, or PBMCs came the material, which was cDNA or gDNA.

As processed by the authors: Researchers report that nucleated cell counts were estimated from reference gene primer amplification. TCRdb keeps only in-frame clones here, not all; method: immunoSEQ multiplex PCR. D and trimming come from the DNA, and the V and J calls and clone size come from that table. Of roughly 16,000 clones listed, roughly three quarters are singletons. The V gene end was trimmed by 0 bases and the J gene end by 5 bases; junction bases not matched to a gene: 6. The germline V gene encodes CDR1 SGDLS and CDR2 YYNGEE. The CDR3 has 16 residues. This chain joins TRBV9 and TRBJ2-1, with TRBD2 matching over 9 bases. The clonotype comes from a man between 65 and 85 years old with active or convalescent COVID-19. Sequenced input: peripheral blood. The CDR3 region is CASSVAGQRGDNEQFF. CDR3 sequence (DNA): TGTGCCAGCAGCGTAGCTGGCCAGCGGGGGGACAATGAGCAGTTCTTC.